The 5 T cell receptor beta chains listed next were all sequenced from one sample in a study of response to subunit inactivated influenza vaccine. TCRdb re-analysed the RT-PCR reads in MiXCR, keeping a single row per CDR3 protein. The sample has 800,000 or so distinct CDR3 sequences, about 20% seen once. Specimen: PBMCs from blood, collected around 5 days after vaccination. The receptors were sampled from a man in his fifties or sixties who received an inactivated influenza vaccine.

This clonotype has ten or more counts. The chain combines TRBV20-1 with TRBJ1-1, with a possible D match to TRBD1 (5 bases). The V end was cut by 1 base, the J end by 0 bases, with 9 bases between. CDR3 length: 14 amino acids. CDR1 and CDR2 (germline): DFQATT, SNEGSKA (reference sequence). Here the CDR3 DNA reads TGCAGTGCTAGAGGCGGGGGGATGAACACTGAAGCTTTCTTT. Residues: CSARGGGMNTEAFF.

There are a few counts of this clonotype. The genes are TRBV5-1 and TRBJ2-3; TRBD2 aligns across 14 bases. CDR3 length: 17 amino acids. The J segment lost 4 bases and the V segment lost 1 base, leaving 5 bases of the junction unmatched. In germline, CDR1 is SGHRS, CDR2 YFSETQ. The CDR3 sequence is CASSLSGLAGEADTQYF. CDR3 bases: TGCGCCAGCAGCTTGTCGGGACTAGCGGGAGAGGCAGATACGCAGTATTTT.

V gene TRBV7-3 combines with J gene TRBJ2-1, with D tentatively TRBD2 (6 bases). Germline CDR1 SGHTA, CDR2 FQGTGA. V was trimmed by 6 bases and J by 5 bases, leaving 14 bases between them. The CDR3 has 14 amino acids. In DNA form, the CDR3 reads TGTGCCAGCAGTGCAGGTCAGCGGGACAATGAGCAGTTCTTC. This gives the protein CASSAGQRDNEQFF.

In DNA form, the CDR3 reads TGTGCCAGCAGTTACTCGCTCCCAGATACGCAGTATTTT. As protein: CASSYSLPDTQYF. This rearrangement joins TRBV6-6 to TRBJ2-3; D is unresolved. With 0 bases removed from V and 4 bases from J, the gap between germline ends came to 5 bases. There are 13 residues in the CDR3. Germline lookup yields CDR1 MNHNY and CDR2 SVGAGI (reference sequence).

The J gene is TRBJ2-5, the V gene TRBV30, with D possibly matching TRBD2 (7 bases). Between the trimmed V and J ends, which lost 0 bases and 5 bases, there was a span of 16 bases. The CDR3 spans 15 residues. Germline V gene sequence: CDR1 GTSNPN, CDR2 SVGIG (reference sequence). CDR3 sequence: CAWSVRGAPHETQYF. The CDR3 DNA is TGTGCCTGGAGTGTACGGGGGGCCCCCCATGAGACCCAGTACTTC. Filled out from reference TRBV30 and TRBJ2-5, the complete variable domain reads SQTIHQWPATLVQPVGSPLSLECTVEGTSNPNLYWYRQAAGRGLQLLFYSVGIGQISSEVPQNLSASRPQDRQFILSSKKLLLSDSGFYLCAWSVRGAPHETQYFGPGTRLLVL.